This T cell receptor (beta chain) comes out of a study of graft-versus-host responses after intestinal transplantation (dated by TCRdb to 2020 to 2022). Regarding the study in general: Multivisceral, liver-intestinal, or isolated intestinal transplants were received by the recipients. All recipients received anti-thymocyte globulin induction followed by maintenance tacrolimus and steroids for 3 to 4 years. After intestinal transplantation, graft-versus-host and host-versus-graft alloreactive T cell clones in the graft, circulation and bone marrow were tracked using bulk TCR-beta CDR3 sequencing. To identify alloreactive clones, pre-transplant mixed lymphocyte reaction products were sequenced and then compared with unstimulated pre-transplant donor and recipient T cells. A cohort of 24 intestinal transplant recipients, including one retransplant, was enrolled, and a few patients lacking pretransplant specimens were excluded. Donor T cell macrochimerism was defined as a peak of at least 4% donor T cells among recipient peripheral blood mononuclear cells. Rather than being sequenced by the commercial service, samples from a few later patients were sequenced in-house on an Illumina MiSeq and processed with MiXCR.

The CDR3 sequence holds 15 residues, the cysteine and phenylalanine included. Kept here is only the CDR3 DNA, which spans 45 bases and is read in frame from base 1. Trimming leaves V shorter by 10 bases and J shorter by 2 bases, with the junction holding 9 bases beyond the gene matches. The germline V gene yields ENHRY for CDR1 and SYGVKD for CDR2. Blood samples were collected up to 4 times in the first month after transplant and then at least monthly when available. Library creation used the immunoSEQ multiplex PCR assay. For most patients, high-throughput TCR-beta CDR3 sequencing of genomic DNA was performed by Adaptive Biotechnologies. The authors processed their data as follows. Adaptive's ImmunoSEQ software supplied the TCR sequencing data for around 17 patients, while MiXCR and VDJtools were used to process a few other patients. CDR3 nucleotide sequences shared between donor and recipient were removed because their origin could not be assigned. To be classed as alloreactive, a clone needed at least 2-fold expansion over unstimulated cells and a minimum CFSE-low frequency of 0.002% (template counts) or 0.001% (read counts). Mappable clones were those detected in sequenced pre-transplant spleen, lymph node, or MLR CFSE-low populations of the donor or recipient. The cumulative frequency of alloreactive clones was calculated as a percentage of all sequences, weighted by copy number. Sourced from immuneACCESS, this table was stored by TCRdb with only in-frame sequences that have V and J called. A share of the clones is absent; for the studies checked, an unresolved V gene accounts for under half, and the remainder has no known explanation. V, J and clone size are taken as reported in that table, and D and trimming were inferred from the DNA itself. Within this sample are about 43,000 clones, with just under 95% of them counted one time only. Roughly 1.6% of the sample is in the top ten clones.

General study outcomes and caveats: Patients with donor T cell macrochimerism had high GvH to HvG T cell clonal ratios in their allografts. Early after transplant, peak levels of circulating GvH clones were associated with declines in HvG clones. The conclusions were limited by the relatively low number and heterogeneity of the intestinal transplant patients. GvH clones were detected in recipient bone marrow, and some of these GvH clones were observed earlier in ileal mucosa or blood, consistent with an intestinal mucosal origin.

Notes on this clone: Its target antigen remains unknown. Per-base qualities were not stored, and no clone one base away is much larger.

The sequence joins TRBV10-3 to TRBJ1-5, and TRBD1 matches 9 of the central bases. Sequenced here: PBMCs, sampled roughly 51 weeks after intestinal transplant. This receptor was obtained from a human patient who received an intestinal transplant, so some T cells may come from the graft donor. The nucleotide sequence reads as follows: TGTGCCACTACAACGGACAGGGGCGGCAATCAGCCCCAGCATTTT. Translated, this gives CATTTDRGGNQPQHF.